This T cell receptor (beta chain) is from a study of T cell responses to AZD1222 COVID-19 vaccine. Study-wide results and limits: Repertoire sampling occurred only after the peak T cell response. Nearly half of spike-specific TCRs reportedly go after variant regions that carry no mutations. Donors in the cohort were predominantly white British and more often female, and clonal diversity was possibly underestimated.

Germline V gives CDR1 SGHTS, CDR2 YDEGEE. This CDR3 is 15 amino acids long. Trimming removed 3 bases from V and 2 bases from J; junction bases left unmatched: 2. Combined were second doses at about 4 or about 12 weeks. Comment on this clone: Its specificity is not known.

The assay was immunoSEQ multiplex PCR, and TCRdb's table has in-frame clones only and misses some. Of approximately 120,000 clones detected, roughly 85% appear once; the ten largest clones hold roughly 4%. The sample consisted of peripheral blood, taken 28 days after the second AZD1222 dose. V and J are TRBV5-8 and TRBJ2-3, with 11 positions matching TRBD1. The receptor was derived from an adult who received the AZD1222 COVID-19 vaccine. CDR3 bases: TGTGCCAGCAGCTGGGACAGGGGGGCCACAGATACGCAGTATTTT. Protein product: CASSWDRGATDTQYF. Together with reference TRBV5-8 and TRBJ2-3, the CDR3 gives the full variable domain: EAGVTQSPTHLIKTRGQQATLRCSPISGHTSVYWYQQALGLGLQFLLWYDEGEERNRGNFPPRFSGRQFPNYSSELNVNALELEDSALYLCASSWDRGATDTQYFGPGTRLTVL.